The T cell receptor beta chain described here comes from a study of regulatory dendritic cells for organ transplantation. Repertoires were generated with immunoSEQ multiplex PCR, while TCRdb's copy carries only in-frame clones and drops some. The sample records almost 30,000 clones, about 79% being singletons. The CDR3 is 13 amino acids. Germline V lookup: CDR1 SNHLY, CDR2 FYNNEI. Trimming shortened V by 6 bases and J by 6 bases, and 14 bases separated the two germline ends. The V and J genes are TRBV2 and TRBJ1-1, with D possibly being TRBD1 (5 bases). The source material was memory CD4+ T cells from blood. Subset given: CD45RO+ memory T cells. The receptor's source is a human donor in good health. The CDR3 region is CASRVNQGPEAFF. The CDR3 nucleotides read TGTGCCAGCAGAGTTAACCAGGGACCTGAAGCTTTCTTT.